The rows below give T cell receptor beta chains drawn from one sample of a study of cytomegalovirus exposure and HLA in healthy donors. Clones were sequenced by immunoSEQ multiplex PCR, and TCRdb holds only the in-frame ones, with some missing. The sample holds 100,000 to 150,000 clones, roughly a sixth seen once. Input material: PBMCs. Every receptor here comes from a female donor in good health and CMV-seropositive. CDR3s include the opening cysteine and the closing phenylalanine or tryptophan. The D gene is left open where the match is weak. Expanded clones get a size class; other rows say once, few or many, or leave the size out.

>TRBV5-1|TRBD2|TRBJ2-1|few
TGCGCCAGCAGCTTCGGTCTAGCGGCCTACAATGAGCAGTTCTTC
CASSFGLAAYNEQFF
>TRBV2|-|TRBJ2-7|-
TGTGCCAGCAGTGAGGGCACCGATATCTTTTACGAGCAGTACTTC
CASSEGTDIFYEQYF
>TRBV28|-|TRBJ1-1|-
TGTGCCAGCAGTTTGGTTCAGGGATCGGGAGACACTGAAGCTTTCTTT
CASSLVQGSGDTEAFF
>TRBV4-1|-|TRBJ1-1|-
TGCGCCAGCAGCCAAGCCCTGGGGGGGTTGAACACTGAAGCTTTCTTT
CASSQALGGLNTEAFF
>TRBV7-9|-|TRBJ2-7|-
TGTGCCAGCAGCTTAGCGAACAGGGCCTACGAGCAGTACTTC
CASSLANRAYEQYF
>TRBV29-1|-|TRBJ1-1|-
TGCAGCGTTGAAGAATCGGTAACGAGGGCTTTCTTT
CSVEESVTRAFF
>TRBV5-6|-|TRBJ1-2|few
TGTGCCAGCAACTTCCTCTCAGGGGATCAGGATAACTATGGCTACACCTTC
CASNFLSGDQDNYGYTF
>TRBV30|TRBD1|TRBJ1-6|-
TGTGCCTGCCCCCTTGAGGGACAGTCTTCACCCCTCCACTTT
CACPLEGQSSPLHF
>TRBV10-3|-|TRBJ2-1|few
TGTGCCATCAGTGAGCAGGGGATTAAGGGTGAAGATGAGCAGTTCTTC
CAISEQGIKGEDEQFF
>TRBV4-2|TRBD2|TRBJ2-7|few
TGTGCCAGCAGCCAAACGAGGGGTATTGTAGCGGGGGCCGCGGGGAGCGAGCAGTACTTC
CASSQTRGIVAGAAGSEQYF
>TRBV5-1|TRBD2|TRBJ2-3|few
TGCGCCAGCAGCTTGGGACTAGCGGGGGACACAGATACGCAGTATTTT
CASSLGLAGDTDTQYF
>TRBV6-5|TRBD2|TRBJ2-7|few
TGTGCCAGCAGTTACAGACTAGCATCCTACGAGCAGTACTTC
CASSYRLASYEQYF
>TRBV28|TRBD1|TRBJ1-1|few
TGTGCCAGCCCTTCTGCTGGGCCGGACAGGATGAACACTGAAGCTTTCTTT
CASPSAGPDRMNTEAFF
>TRBV9|TRBD2|TRBJ2-7|few
TGTGCCAGCAGCGTACTAGCGGGGAACTACGAGCAGTACTTC
CASSVLAGNYEQYF
>TRBV4-2|-|TRBJ1-6|few
TGTGCCAGCAGCCTCGGTGTTGTCAATTCACCCCTCCACTTT
CASSLGVVNSPLHF
>TRBV12-5|TRBD1|TRBJ1-4|-
TGTGCTAGTGGCCGGGACAGGGCTCTTGAAAAACTGTTTTTT
CASGRDRALEKLFF
>TRBV30|-|TRBJ2-2|-
TGTGCCTGGAGTGTAGGGGCAGGGTGGGCCGGGGAGCTGTTTTTT
CAWSVGAGWAGELFF
>TRBV5-1|-|TRBJ2-5|-
TGCGCCAGCAGCTTGACGTATCTCGGGCAAGAGACCCAGTACTTC
CASSLTYLGQETQYF
>TRBV7-9|-|TRBJ1-2|few
TGTGCCAGCACCCTATATAATTCTAACTATGGCTACACCTTC
CASTLYNSNYGYTF
>TRBV30|TRBD1|TRBJ2-3|few
TGTGCCTGGAGTGGTGGGGGGACAGGGGGTAAGGATACGCAGTATTTT
CAWSGGGTGGKDTQYF
>TRBV27|-|TRBJ1-1|-
TGTGCCAGCAGTATATTCGAGGGAGACACTGAAGCTTTCTTT
CASSIFEGDTEAFF
>TRBV9|TRBD1|TRBJ2-1|-
TGTGCCAGCAGCGCGGACCCGGACAGGCCATTCGATGAGCAGTTCTTC
CASSADPDRPFDEQFF
>TRBV7-2|TRBD1|TRBJ1-2|-
TGTGCCAGCAGCCCCCGAGGACAGGCCAGAAACTATGGCTACACCTTC
CASSPRGQARNYGYTF
>TRBV2|TRBD1|TRBJ1-1|-
TGTGCCAGCAGCGGGCAGGGGGCCGGCGCTGAAGCTTTCTTT
CASSGQGAGAEAFF
>TRBV6-5|-|TRBJ1-2|-
TGTGCCAGCGGAATCCAGGGGACCTATGGCTACACCTTC
CASGIQGTYGYTF
>TRBV11-2|TRBD2|TRBJ2-1|few
TGTGCCAGCAGGCTAGCGGGGTCATACAATGAGCAGTTCTTC
CASRLAGSYNEQFF
>TRBV4-2|TRBD1|TRBJ2-2|-
TGTGCCAGCAGCCAAGCGACAGGGGGCTTTAGTAGGGGTACCGGGGAGCTGTTTTTT
CASSQATGGFSRGTGELFF
>TRBV5-6|TRBD1|TRBJ2-7|-
TGTGCCAGCAGCGTGACAGGGATCTCCTACGAGCAGTACTTC
CASSVTGISYEQYF
>TRBV7-9|TRBD2|TRBJ2-7|few
TGTGCCAGCAGCTTAGGCGGGGGTATAGACGAGCAGTACTTC
CASSLGGGIDEQYF
>TRBV6-1|-|TRBJ1-5|few
TGTGCCAGCACCAGACAGTATAGCAATCAGCCCCAGCATTTT
CASTRQYSNQPQHF
>TRBV5-1|-|TRBJ1-3|few
TGCGCCAGCAGTCCGACAGGCAGTGGGAACACCATATATTTT
CASSPTGSGNTIYF
>TRBV27|-|TRBJ2-3|few
TGTGCCAGCAGTCTGAACGAGGGTGGAAGCACAGATACGCAGTATTTT
CASSLNEGGSTDTQYF
>TRBV4-1|-|TRBJ1-6|few
TGCGCCAGCAGCCAAGCCCGACAGGCCTATTCACCCCTCCACTTT
CASSQARQAYSPLHF
>TRBV7-2|TRBD2|TRBJ2-7|few
TGTGCCAGCAGCTTAGAGACTAGCGGCCCCTACGAGCAGTACTTC
CASSLETSGPYEQYF
>TRBV4-3|TRBD2|TRBJ2-7|few
TGCGCCAGCAGCCTGAATACCGGGACTAGCGGGGCGTCCTACGAGCAGTACTTC
CASSLNTGTSGASYEQYF
>TRBV28|TRBD1|TRBJ2-1|few
TGTGCCAGCAGACTGGGACAGGGGAACAATGAGCAGTTCTTC
CASRLGQGNNEQFF
>TRBV5-6|-|TRBJ2-7|few
TGTGCCAGCAGCTATCCATTGATCAGATCCCCGTACGAGCAGTACTTC
CASSYPLIRSPYEQYF
>TRBV7-2|-|TRBJ2-7|few
TGTGCCAGCAAAGTCACGGCAGGGAACGAGCAGTACTTC
CASKVTAGNEQYF
>TRBV12-5|-|TRBJ2-5|-
TGTGCTAGTGGTTTGGTAGAAGCTCAAGAGACCCAGTACTTC
CASGLVEAQETQYF
>TRBV6-1|-|TRBJ2-3|few
TGTGCCAGCAGGGAATCGATCTCTTGGGGGGGCACAGATACGCAGTATTTT
CASRESISWGGTDTQYF
>TRBV15|TRBD1|TRBJ2-7|few
TGTGCCACCAGCAGAGGCCGGGACAGATACTACGAGCAGTACTTC
CATSRGRDRYYEQYF
>TRBV6-5|-|TRBJ1-2|few
TGTGCCAGCAGTTCGATAAACAGGGTCTTTAGCTATGGCTACACCTTC
CASSSINRVFSYGYTF
>TRBV6-1|TRBD2|TRBJ2-7|-
TGTGCCAGCAGCGTAACCGGGGGGACGTCCTACGAGCAGTACTTC
CASSVTGGTSYEQYF
>TRBV4-3|TRBD1|TRBJ1-2|-
TGCGCCAGCAGCCAAGAACAGGGGGGCGGCTACACCTTC
CASSQEQGGGYTF
>TRBV2|TRBD1|TRBJ1-6|-
TGTGCCAGCAGTGGGACAGGGGAAGGTTCACCCCTCCACTTT
CASSGTGEGSPLHF
>TRBV28|TRBD2|TRBJ2-5|-
TGTGCCAGCAGTTTCGGGACTAGCTTGACAGAGACCCAGTACTTC
CASSFGTSLTETQYF
>TRBV5-6|TRBD1|TRBJ2-2|-
TGTGCCAGCAGCTTGGCGGGGACAGGGAACACCGGGGAGCTGTTTTTT
CASSLAGTGNTGELFF
>TRBV5-1|TRBD2|TRBJ2-2|few
TGCGCCAGCGGGACTAGCGGAAACACCGGGGAGCTGTTTTTT
CASGTSGNTGELFF
>TRBV29-1|TRBD1|TRBJ2-1|-
TGCAGCGCCGAGCGACAGGGACGGTACAATGAGCAGTTCTTC
CSAERQGRYNEQFF
>TRBV4-1|TRBD1|TRBJ1-6|-
TGCGCCAGCAGCCAGGGACAGGGCCGCTCCTATAATTCACCCCTCCACTTT
CASSQGQGRSYNSPLHF
>TRBV4-2|TRBD1|TRBJ2-5|-
TGTGCCAGCAGCCAAGAGGACAGGTGGATCGGGGTGGCCCAGTACTTC
CASSQEDRWIGVAQYF
>TRBV2|TRBD1|TRBJ2-7|-
TGTGCCAGGGGGGAGACAGGGACGTACGAGCAGTACTTC
CARGETGTYEQYF
>TRBV7-2|TRBD2|TRBJ2-7|-
TGTGCCAGCAGCTTCTCTAGCGGGAACTACGAGCAGTACTTC
CASSFSSGNYEQYF